This T cell receptor beta chain was profiled in a study of cytomegalovirus exposure and HLA in healthy donors. 60 Vbeta and 13 Jbeta primers were used in PCR. In the original analysis: An analysis performed later counted 70 million to 90 million unique TCR beta chains (approximately 10 million of them shared). Produced via immunoSEQ multiplex PCR; TCRdb's table is partial and in-frame only. The DNA was the basis for D and trimming; V, J and clone size are from that table. The table shows approximately 190,000 clones, with approximately 84% occurring only once. V shed 10 bases and J shed 0 bases, with 16 bases lying between them. The CDR3 has 15 amino acids. Germline CDR1 and CDR2: LNHDA and SQIVND (reference sequence). For this clone: What it binds is unknown.

Findings and caveats of the study: As a later analysis revealed, the rate of TCR association differed by HLA locus, with DRB1 most and HLA-C fewest.

Sequencing used PBMCs. The V gene is TRBV19, the J gene TRBJ1-5, with D possibly matching TRBD1 (5 bases). The sequence came from a man in his fifties or sixties in good health and CMV-seronegative. CDR3 protein: CATTLGLYSNQPQHF. The CDR3 nucleotides read TGTGCCACCACATTGGGGCTGTATAGCAATCAGCCCCAGCATTTT.